This T cell receptor beta chain was documented in a study of cytomegalovirus exposure and HLA in healthy donors. General study findings and limits: In an earlier analysis, productive rearrangement rates for most beta V segments clustered near 87% or 30%. TCR beta sequences reportedly predicted most subjects' HLA-A and HLA-B alleles accurately.

Remarks on this clone: The antigen is undetermined.

This CDR3 contains 13 residues. The germline V gene has CDR1 SGHTA and CDR2 FQGNSA. V lost 1 base to trimming and J lost 6 bases, with 10 bases between them. In the PCR, 60 Vbeta and 13 Jbeta primers were used. Sequencing used immunoSEQ multiplex PCR; TCRdb keeps in-frame clones, though not all of them. Of more than 65,000 clones listed, about 74% are singletons. The chain employs TRBV7-2 and TRBJ2-7; D is unresolved. The receptor was derived from a woman aged 55-70 years in good health and CMV-seropositive. The sequencing input was PBMCs. In DNA, the CDR3 is TGTGCCAGCAGCTTAGTTGGAGCTAGCGAGCAGTACTTC. Protein sequence: CASSLVGASEQYF. The whole variable domain, filled in from reference TRBV7-2 and TRBJ2-7, reads GAGVSQSPSNKVTEKGKDVELRCDPISGHTALYWYRQSLGQGLEFLIYFQGNSAPDKSGLPSDRFSAERTGGSVSTLTIQRTQQEDSAVYLCASSLVGASEQYFGPGTRLTVT.